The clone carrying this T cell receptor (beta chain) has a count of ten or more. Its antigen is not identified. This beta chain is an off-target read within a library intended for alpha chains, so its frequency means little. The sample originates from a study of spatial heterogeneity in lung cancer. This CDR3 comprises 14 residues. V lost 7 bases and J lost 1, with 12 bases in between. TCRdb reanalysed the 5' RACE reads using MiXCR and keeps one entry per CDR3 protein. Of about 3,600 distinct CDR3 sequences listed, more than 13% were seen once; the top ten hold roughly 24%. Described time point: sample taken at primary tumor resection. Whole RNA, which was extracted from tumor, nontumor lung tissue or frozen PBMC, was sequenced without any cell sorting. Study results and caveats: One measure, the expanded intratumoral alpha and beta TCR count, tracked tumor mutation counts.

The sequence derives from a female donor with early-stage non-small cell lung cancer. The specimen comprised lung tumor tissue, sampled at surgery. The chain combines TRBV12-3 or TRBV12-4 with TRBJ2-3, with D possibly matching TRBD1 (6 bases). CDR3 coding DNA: TGTGCCAGCAACCCAGGGGCGGGCACAGATACGCAGTATTTT. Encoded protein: CASNPGAGTDTQYF.